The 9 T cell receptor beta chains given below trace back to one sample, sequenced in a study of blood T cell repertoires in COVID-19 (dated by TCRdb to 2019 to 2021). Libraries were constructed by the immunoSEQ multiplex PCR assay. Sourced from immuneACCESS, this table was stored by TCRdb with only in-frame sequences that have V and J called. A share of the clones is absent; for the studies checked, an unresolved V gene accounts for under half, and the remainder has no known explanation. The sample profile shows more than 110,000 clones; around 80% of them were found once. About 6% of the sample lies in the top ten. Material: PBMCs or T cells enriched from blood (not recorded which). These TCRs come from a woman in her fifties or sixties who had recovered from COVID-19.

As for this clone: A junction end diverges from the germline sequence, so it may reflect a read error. The CDR3 spells CASRIAGESYNEQFF. As DNA, the CDR3 is TGTGCCAGTAGAATAGCGGGGGAGTCCTACAATGAGCAGTTCTTC. The J gene is TRBJ2-1, the V gene TRBV19; TRBD2 aligns across 9 bases. The CDR3 spans 15 residues. The V gene's germline CDR1 is LNHDA and CDR2 SQIVND (reference sequence).

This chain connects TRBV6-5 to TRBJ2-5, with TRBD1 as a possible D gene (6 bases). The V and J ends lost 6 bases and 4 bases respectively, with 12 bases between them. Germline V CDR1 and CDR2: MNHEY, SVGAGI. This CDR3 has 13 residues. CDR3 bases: TGTGCCAGCAGAGACAGGAGAAGAGAGACCCAGTACTTC. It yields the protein CASRDRRRETQYF.

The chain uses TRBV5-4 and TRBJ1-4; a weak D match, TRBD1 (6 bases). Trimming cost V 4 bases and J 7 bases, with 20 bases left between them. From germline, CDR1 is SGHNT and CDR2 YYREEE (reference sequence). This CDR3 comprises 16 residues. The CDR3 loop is CASSPDSRQDSEKLFF. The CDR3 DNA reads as TGTGCCAGCAGCCCCGACTCGAGGCAGGACAGTGAAAAACTGTTTTTT. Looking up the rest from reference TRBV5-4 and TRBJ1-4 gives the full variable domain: ETGVTQSPTHLIKTRGQQVTLRCSSQSGHNTVSWYQQALGQGPQFIFQYYREEENGRGNFPPRFSGLQFPNYSSELNVNALELDDSALYLCASSPDSRQDSEKLFFGSGTQLSVL.

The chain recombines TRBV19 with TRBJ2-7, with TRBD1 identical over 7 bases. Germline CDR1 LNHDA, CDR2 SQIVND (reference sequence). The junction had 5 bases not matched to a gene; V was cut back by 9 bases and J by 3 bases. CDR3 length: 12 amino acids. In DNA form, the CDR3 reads TGTGCCAGCCGGGACAGCTTCTACGAGCAGTACTTC. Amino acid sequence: CASRDSFYEQYF.

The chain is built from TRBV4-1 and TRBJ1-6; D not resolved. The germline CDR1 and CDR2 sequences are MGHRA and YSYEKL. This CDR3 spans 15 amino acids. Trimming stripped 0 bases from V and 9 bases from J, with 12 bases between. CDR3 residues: CASSQDQSPSSPLHF. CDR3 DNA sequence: TGCGCCAGCAGCCAAGATCAGTCCCCCTCTTCACCCCTCCACTTT.

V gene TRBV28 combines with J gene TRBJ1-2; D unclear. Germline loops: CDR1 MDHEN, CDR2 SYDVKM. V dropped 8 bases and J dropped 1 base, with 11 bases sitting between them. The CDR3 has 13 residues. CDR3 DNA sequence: TGTGCCAGCCGTCCAGGCCTTAACTATGGCTACACCTTC. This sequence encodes CASRPGLNYGYTF.

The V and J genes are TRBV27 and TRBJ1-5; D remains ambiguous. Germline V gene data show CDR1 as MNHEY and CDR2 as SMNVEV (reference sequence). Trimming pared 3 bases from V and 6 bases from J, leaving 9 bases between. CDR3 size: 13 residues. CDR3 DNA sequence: TGTGCCAGCAGTTTGGGGAGGGTTCAGCCCCAGCATTTT. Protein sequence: CASSLGRVQPQHF.

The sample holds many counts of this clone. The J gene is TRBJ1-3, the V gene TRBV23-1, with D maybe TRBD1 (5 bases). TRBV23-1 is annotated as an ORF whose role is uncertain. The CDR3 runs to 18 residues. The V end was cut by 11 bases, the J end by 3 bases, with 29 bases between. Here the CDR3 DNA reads TGCGCCGAAACCCAAGCAGTGTGGGTGACAGATCATGGAAACACCATATATTTT. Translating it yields CAETQAVWVTDHGNTIYF.

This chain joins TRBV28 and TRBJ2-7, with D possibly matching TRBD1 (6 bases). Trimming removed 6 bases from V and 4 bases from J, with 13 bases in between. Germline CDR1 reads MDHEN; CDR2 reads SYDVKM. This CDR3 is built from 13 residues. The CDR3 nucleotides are TGTGCCAGCAGAGACCGGGACAAATACGAGCAGTACTTC. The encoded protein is CASRDRDKYEQYF.